These 23 T cell receptor beta chains were sequenced from one sample in a study of technical replicates of blood from a few donors. Clones were sequenced by immunoSEQ multiplex PCR, and TCRdb holds only the in-frame ones, with some missing. The top ten clones hold under 0.4% of a sample with 90,000 or so clones, just under 95% of them seen once. The sequenced sample consisted of T cells isolated from PBMCs. These receptors were taken from a human donor in good health.

The genes are TRBV25-1 and TRBJ1-2; 10 nucleotides align to TRBD1. CDR1 MGHDK and CDR2 SYGVNS come from the germline V gene. This CDR3 is 14 amino acids long. The V and J ends lost 6 bases and 2 bases, in that order; junction bases with no gene match: 3. CDR3 DNA: TGTGCCAGCAGGGGGACAGGGGAAAACTATGGCTACACCTTC. It yields the protein CASRGTGENYGYTF.

This clone was seen once. The gene calls are TRBV11-3 and TRBJ1-4; D not resolved. From germline, CDR1 is SGHNT and CDR2 YENEEA. V shed 5 bases and J shed 13 bases, with 17 bases lying between them. The length of the CDR3 is 13 residues. Written as DNA, the CDR3 is TGTGCCAGCAGCACCGTTGACACCCGGGGACTGTTTTTT. Amino acids: CASSTVDTRGLFF.

The rearrangement joins TRBV6-5 to TRBJ1-1; 11 positions agree with TRBD1. There are 15 residues in the CDR3. Germline V gene data show CDR1 as MNHEY and CDR2 as SVGAGI. V gave up 6 bases and J gave up 8 bases; unmatched junction bases: 11. The CDR3 DNA is TGTGCCAGCAGAGGATCCGGGACAGGGGGAGTAGAAGCTTTCTTT. Its translation is CASRGSGTGGVEAFF.

V and J are TRBV6-1 and TRBJ2-7; 9 nucleotides match TRBD1. CDR1 is MNHNS and CDR2 is SASEGT in the germline V gene. This CDR3 spans 12 amino acids. V lost 8 bases and J lost 1; bases outside the gene matches: 0. The CDR3 loop reads CASGTGSYEQYF. The CDR3 nucleotides read TGTGCCAGCGGGACAGGGTCCTACGAGCAGTACTTC.

V usage is TRBV25-1 and J usage is TRBJ2-2; the D gene is possibly TRBD1 (6 bases). Germline CDR1 MGHDK, CDR2 SYGVNS. The CDR3 is made up of 15 amino acids. With 3 bases removed from V and 1 base from J, the gap between germline ends came to 9 bases. Here the CDR3 DNA reads TGTGCCAGCAGTGAGGGGGCGCGGAACACCGGGGAGCTGTTTTTT. Translating it yields CASSEGARNTGELFF.

V and J are TRBV11-2 and TRBJ2-7; 8 positions agree with TRBD1. The CDR3 covers 15 residues. The V and J ends lost 1 base and 3 bases, in that order; junction bases with no gene match: 5. Germline V gene sequence: CDR1 SGHAT, CDR2 FQNNGV. The CDR3 protein is CASSLGRDRSYEQYF. CDR3 nucleotides: TGTGCCAGCAGCTTAGGTAGGGACAGGAGCTACGAGCAGTACTTC.

This clone was seen a single time. V is TRBV7-2 and J is TRBJ2-2; no clear D gene. From germline, CDR1 is SGHTA and CDR2 FQGNSA. The CDR3 sequence is 13 residues long. The ends were cut back, 0 bases at V and 7 bases at J, with 6 bases in the middle. The CDR3, as DNA: TGTGCCAGCAGCTTAGCGCATAGCGGGGAGCTGTTTTTT. Translated: CASSLAHSGELFF.

The V call is TRBV13, the J call TRBJ2-3; 9 bases align to TRBD2. J was trimmed by 5 bases and V by 4 bases; bases with no gene match: 7. This CDR3 is 15 amino acids long. The germline V gene has CDR1 PRHDT and CDR2 FYEKMQ (reference sequence). CDR3 bases: TGTGCCAGCAGCTCAAGACTAGCGGAGAAAGATACGCAGTATTTT. Its translation is CASSSRLAEKDTQYF.

The chain is built from TRBV28 and TRBJ2-3, with a weak D call TRBD2 (6 bases). Germline V gene sequence: CDR1 MDHEN, CDR2 SYDVKM. Trimming stripped 6 bases from V and 4 bases from J, with 8 bases between. The CDR3 has 12 residues. CDR3 sequence: CASRLAADTQYF. Here the CDR3 DNA reads TGTGCCAGCAGACTAGCCGCAGATACGCAGTATTTT.

CDR3: CASSSGGSEQFF. As DNA, the CDR3 is TGTGCCAGCAGTTCAGGGGGCAGTGAGCAGTTCTTC. This chain connects TRBV6-6 to TRBJ2-1, with TRBD1 identical over 8 bases. The ends lost 4 bases at V and 9 bases at J; junction bases unmatched: 2. This CDR3 has 12 amino acids. Germline CDR1 MNHNY, CDR2 SVGAGI (reference sequence).

The genes are TRBV27 and TRBJ2-1, with a weak D call TRBD2 (5 bases). The ends were cut back, 4 bases at V and 5 bases at J, with 9 bases in the middle. The V gene's germline CDR1 is MNHEY and CDR2 SMNVEV (reference sequence). The CDR3 runs 13 residues. The DNA for the CDR3 is TGTGCCAGCAGTTATTTAGCGCACAATGAGCAGTTCTTC. This gives the protein CASSYLAHNEQFF.

The genes are TRBV7-9 and TRBJ1-3; D gene uncertain. CDR1 is SEHNR and CDR2 is FQNEAQ in the germline V gene (reference sequence). V gave up 4 bases and J gave up 0 bases, with 7 bases separating them. The CDR3 is 14 amino acids. Here the CDR3 DNA reads TGTGCCAGCAGCTACAGCTTCTCTGGAAACACCATATATTTT. Its translation is CASSYSFSGNTIYF. The variable domain in full, with the rest retrieved from reference TRBV7-9 and TRBJ1-3, is DTGVSQNPRHKITKRGQNVTFRCDPISEHNRLYWYRQTLGQGPEFLTYFQNEAQLEKSRLLSDRFSAERPKGSFSTLEIQRTEQGDSAMYLCASSYSFSGNTIYFGEGSWLTVV.

This rearrangement joins TRBV30 to TRBJ2-5; 7 bases fit TRBD1. The germline V gene encodes CDR1 GTSNPN and CDR2 SVGIG (reference sequence). There are 12 residues in the CDR3. The V and J ends lost 3 bases and 7 bases, in that order; junction bases with no gene match: 5. CDR3 protein: CAWSGQVGTQYF. CDR3 nucleotides: TGTGCCTGGAGCGGACAGGTGGGGACCCAGTACTTC.

The V gene is TRBV5-1, the J gene TRBJ2-1, with 7 bases identical to TRBD2. Losses at the gene ends were 2 bases for V and 0 bases for J; bases not matched to a gene: 11. The CDR3 is 18 amino acids. CDR1 is SGHRS, CDR2 YFSETQ, per germline. The CDR3 coding sequence is TGCGCCAGCAGCTTTTGGACTAGGGTAAGAAGCTCCTACAATGAGCAGTTCTTC. As protein: CASSFWTRVRSSYNEQFF.

The chain joins TRBV5-3 to TRBJ2-3; 14 bases fit TRBD2. TRBV5-3 is annotated as an ORF whose role is uncertain. There are 17 residues in the CDR3. J was trimmed by 1 base and V by 4 bases; bases with no gene match: 5. CDR3 nucleotide sequence: TGTGCCAGAAGCGCGGGACTAGCGGGAGCCCGCACAGATACGCAGTATTTT. Its protein is CARSAGLAGARTDTQYF.

V and J are TRBV27 and TRBJ2-7; 10 nucleotides align to TRBD2. The germline gives CDR1 MNHEY, CDR2 SMNVEV (reference sequence). The CDR3 contains 15 residues. V shed 5 bases and J 1 base; nucleotides not matched to a gene: 5. This chain's CDR3 is CASSETSGDSYEQYF. DNA for the CDR3: TGTGCCAGCAGTGAAACTAGCGGGGATTCCTACGAGCAGTACTTC.

The chain couples TRBV28 to TRBJ1-2; 7 bases are a match to TRBD1. In germline, CDR1 is MDHEN, CDR2 SYDVKM. CDR3 length: 12 residues. Trimming cost V 4 bases and J 8 bases; bases outside gene matches: 4. This chain's CDR3 is CASSSDRVGYTF. For the CDR3, the DNA is TGTGCCAGCAGTTCTGACAGGGTAGGCTACACCTTC.

This clone was counted once. Here the CDR3 reads CASSYRGQGAFF. CDR3 bases: TGTGCCAGCAGTTACAGGGGGCAGGGGGCTTTCTTT. The rearrangement links TRBV6-5 to TRBJ1-1, with 7 bases fitting TRBD1. The CDR3 has 12 amino acids. Germline V gene sequence: CDR1 MNHEY, CDR2 SVGAGI. V was pared by 2 bases and J by 11 bases, with 5 bases of the junction left unmatched.

The CDR3 loop is CASSLDRLAGVYEQFF. CDR3 DNA: TGTGCCAGCAGCTTAGATAGGCTAGCGGGAGTATATGAGCAGTTCTTC. This chain uses TRBV7-9 with TRBJ2-1, with 10 bases that match TRBD2. This CDR3 region has 16 residues. The junction had 8 bases not matched to a gene; V was cut back by 1 base and J by 8 bases. The germline V gene has CDR1 SEHNR and CDR2 FQNEAQ (reference sequence).

The chain has TRBV7-3 and TRBJ2-3; 12 bases map to TRBD2. Unmatched junction bases numbered 8, after V lost 5 bases and J lost 5 bases. The CDR3 has 16 residues. CDR1 is SGHTA and CDR2 is FQGTGA in the germline V gene. The CDR3 DNA reads TGTGCCAGCAGCATGACTAGCGGGAGTGTTAAAGATACGCAGTATTTT. It specifies CASSMTSGSVKDTQYF.

The rearrangement joins TRBV20-1 to TRBJ1-2; the D is unclear. Germline V gives CDR1 DFQATT, CDR2 SNEGSKA (reference sequence). Trimming removed 3 bases from V and 9 bases from J, with 11 bases in between. The CDR3 has 11 amino acids. The CDR3 sequence is CSASEGGRYTF. Written as DNA, the CDR3 is TGCAGTGCTAGCGAGGGCGGTCGCTACACCTTC.

This clone was found once. The chain carries TRBV2 and TRBJ2-7; 10 nucleotides line up with TRBD2. Germline trimming cut 8 bases from V and 2 bases from J; bases unmatched to any gene: 0. The CDR3 totals 12 residues. The V gene's germline CDR1 is SNHLY and CDR2 FYNNEI. In DNA form, the CDR3 reads TGTGCCAGCCTAGCGGGGGCCTACGAGCAGTACTTC. Translated: CASLAGAYEQYF. Looking up the rest from reference TRBV2 and TRBJ2-7 gives the full variable domain: EPEVTQTPSHQVTQMGQEVILRCVPISNHLYFYWYRQILGQKVEFLVSFYNNEISEKSEIFDDQFSVERPDGSNFTLKIRSTKLEDSAMYFCASLAGAYEQYFGPGTRLTVT.

This sequence joins TRBV13 and TRBJ2-5, with D perhaps matching TRBD1 (5 bases). Trimming removed 5 bases at V and 5 bases at J, with 15 bases between. CDR3 length: 14 residues. CDR1 is PRHDT, CDR2 FYEKMQ, per germline (reference sequence). CDR3 DNA sequence: TGTGCCAGCAGCCAGGGCCGGGTAGAGGAGACCCAGTACTTC. Its translation is CASSQGRVEETQYF.